Sequencing of this T cell receptor beta chain was carried out in a study of T cells after yellow fever vaccination. Whole-study context: SMART-Seq v4 Ultra Low Input handled preparation of low-cell-number fractions.

This clonotype showed up many times. The junction and the germline gene differ at one end; a read error may be behind it. TCRdb used MiXCR to reprocess the 5' RACE reads, holding one entry per CDR3 protein. The table lists some 300,000 distinct CDR3 sequences, approximately 8% of them singletons. This CDR3 is built from 11 residues. Germline values: CDR1 ENHRY, CDR2 SYGVKD. This chain connects TRBV10-3 to TRBJ2-1; the D is unclear. This sample comprised CD4+ T cells sorted from PBMCs, obtained 5 days after the yellow fever booster vaccination. This receptor was obtained from a man aged 18 to 30 who received the YFV17D yellow fever vaccine. CDR3 protein: CAISESGYGIF. The CDR3 DNA sequence: TGTGCCATCAGTGAGTCAGGTTACGGTATCTTC.